The T cell receptor (beta chain) under discussion was sequenced for a study of neurological immune-mediated disorders. This clonotype was detected only a few times. TCRdb passed the 5' RACE reads through MiXCR, listing each CDR3 protein once. The sample lists 25,000 to 35,000 distinct CDR3 sequences, 4.6% occurring once. This CDR3 has 14 amino acids. V lost 2 bases, J lost 5 bases, and 12 bases lay in between. The germline CDR1 and CDR2 sequences are SGDLS and YYNGEE. The clonotype originates from a man between 18 and 29 years old in good health. Sequenced material: PBMCs. V usage is TRBV9 and J usage is TRBJ2-3; D ambiguous. The CDR3 sequence: CASSVLPTRDTQYF. The CDR3 DNA reads as TGTGCCAGCAGCGTTCTGCCAACCCGAGATACGCAGTATTTT. The variable domain in full, completed from reference TRBV9 and TRBJ2-3, reads DSGVTQTPKHLITATGQRVTLRCSPRSGDLSVYWYQQSLDQGLQFLIQYYNGEERAKGNILERFSAQQFPDLHSELNLSSLELGDSALYFCASSVLPTRDTQYFGPGTRLTVL.